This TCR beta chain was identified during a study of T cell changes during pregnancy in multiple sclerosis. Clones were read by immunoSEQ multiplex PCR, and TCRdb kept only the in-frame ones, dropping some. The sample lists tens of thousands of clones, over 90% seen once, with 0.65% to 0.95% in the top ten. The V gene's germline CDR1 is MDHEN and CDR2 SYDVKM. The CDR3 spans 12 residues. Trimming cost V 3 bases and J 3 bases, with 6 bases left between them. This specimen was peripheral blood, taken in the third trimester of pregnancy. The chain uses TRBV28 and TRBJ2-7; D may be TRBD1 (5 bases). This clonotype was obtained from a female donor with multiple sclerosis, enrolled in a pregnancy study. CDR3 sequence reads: CASSFDSYEQYF. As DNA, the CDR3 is TGTGCCAGCAGTTTCGACAGCTACGAGCAGTACTTC.